This TCR beta chain was recovered during a study of cytomegalovirus exposure and HLA in healthy donors. Overall study: Of the donors genotyped, 398 in all, 75% to 85% fell in the Caucasian-associated ancestry cluster.

CDR1 and CDR2 (germline): SGHKS, YYEKEE (reference sequence). The CDR3 contains 14 residues. V trimming: 4 bases; J trimming: 7 bases; junction bases outside the gene matches: 9. The study ran its PCR with 60 Vbeta and 13 Jbeta primers. Sequencing was performed with immunoSEQ multiplex PCR; in TCRdb, only in-frame clones are kept and a portion is missing. The top ten hold 2.8% of the sample, which has about 140,000 clones, around 76% seen once. Notes on the study in general: What was likely a sequencing artifact was a cluster of highly shared sequence variants. CMV serostatus stood as the only immune exposure information on hand. A later analysis found TCR association rates differed by HLA locus, highest for DRB1 and lowest for HLA-C.

Worth noting for this clone: Its antigen is still unknown.

This clonotype was sampled from a male donor in good health and CMV-seronegative. The chain combines TRBV5-5 with TRBJ2-7, with 9 bases matching TRBD1. Sequencing input: PBMCs. The CDR3 nucleotides are TGTGCCAGCAGCCGTTGGGACAGGGTAGGTGAGCAGTACTTC. Translating gives CASSRWDRVGEQYF.